This TCR beta chain was obtained from a study of identical twins' blood T cells. This clonotype was found many times. Its target is not known. Study results and caveats: Shared CDR3 clonotype counts tracked mainly the product of cloneset sizes.

A previously described protocol, modified, built RNA-based TCR cDNA libraries. In the original processing: Clonotypes per individual ranged from about 95,000 to nearly 500,000. TCRdb independently ran MiXCR on the 5' RACE reads; one entry per CDR3 protein. The V and J calls here are based on TCRdb, not the publication. The sample has 350,000 to 400,000 distinct CDR3 sequences, about 28% seen once; the top ten hold 6.1%. CDR3 size: 13 residues. V lost 0 bases and J lost 4, with 6 bases in between. The germline V gene encodes CDR1 LGHDT and CDR2 YNNKEL (reference sequence). Three pairs of healthy female monozygous twins were the donors.

The sequenced sample consisted of PBMCs. The receptor comes from a woman between 18 and 55 years old in good health. The rearrangement uses TRBV3-1 and TRBJ1-1; possibly TRBD1 for D (5 bases). The CDR3 nucleotides are TGTGCCAGCAGCCAAGATGGGGGCACTGAAGCTTTCTTT. Amino acids: CASSQDGGTEAFF.